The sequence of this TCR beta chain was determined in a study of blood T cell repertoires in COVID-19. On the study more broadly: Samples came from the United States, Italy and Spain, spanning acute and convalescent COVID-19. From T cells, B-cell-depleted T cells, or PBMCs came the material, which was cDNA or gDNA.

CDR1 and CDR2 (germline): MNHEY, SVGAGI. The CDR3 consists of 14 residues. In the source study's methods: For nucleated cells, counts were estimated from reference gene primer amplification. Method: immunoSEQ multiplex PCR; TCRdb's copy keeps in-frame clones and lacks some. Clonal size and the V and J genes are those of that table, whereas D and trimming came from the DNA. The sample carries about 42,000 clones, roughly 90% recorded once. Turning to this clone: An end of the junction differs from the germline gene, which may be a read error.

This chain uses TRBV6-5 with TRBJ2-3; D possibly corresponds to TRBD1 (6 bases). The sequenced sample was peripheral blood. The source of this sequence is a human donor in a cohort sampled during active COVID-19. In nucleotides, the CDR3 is TGTGCCAGCAGTCTACAGGGTAGCACGGATACGCAGTATTTT. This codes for CASSLQGSTDTQYF.